Presented here are 30 T cell receptor beta chains from one specimen sequenced in a study of regulatory T cells in long-lasting Graves disease. Construction of TCR beta libraries relied on iRepertoire HTBI primers and on Arm-PCR targeting CDR3 regions. TCRdb ran MiXCR on the multiplex PCR reads and lists one entry per CDR3 protein. The table records 300,000 to 400,000 distinct CDR3 sequences, about 14% of them present only once. This sample's time point: newly diagnosed GD, antithyroid drugs for less than 3 months. The TCR library was made from RNA that had been extracted from PBMCs in TRIzol. Source: peripheral blood mononuclear cells (PBMCs), taken at new diagnosis, from a patient treated with antithyroid drugs. The receptors stem from a female donor with Graves disease.

This clonotype was picked up many times. V usage is TRBV27 and J usage is TRBJ2-1; possible D gene TRBD1, 5 bases. V was pared by 2 bases and J by 2 bases, with 10 bases between. Germline V lookup: CDR1 MNHEY, CDR2 SMNVEV (reference sequence). This CDR3 contains 15 residues. The CDR3 bases are TGTGCCAGCAGTTTAGGGGTGGGGCCCTACAATGAGCAGTTCTTC. It translates to CASSLGVGPYNEQFF.

This clonotype has ten or more counts. The rearrangement links TRBV7-6 to TRBJ2-4; a weak D match, TRBD2 (6 bases). The CDR3 runs to 13 residues. CDR1 is SGHVS and CDR2 is FNYEAQ in the germline V gene. The V end lost 5 bases, the J end lost 6 bases, and 11 bases lay between the germline ends. CDR3 region: CASSPGLLNIQYF. DNA for the CDR3: TGTGCCAGCAGCCCGGGACTCCTAAACATTCAGTACTTC.

This clonotype came up a few times. CDR3 sequence: CASSSDRGYTEAFF. In DNA form, the CDR3 reads TGTGCCAGCAGTTCGGACAGGGGATACACTGAAGCTTTCTTT. V gene TRBV12-3 or TRBV12-4 combines with J gene TRBJ1-1, with 9 nucleotides matching TRBD1. V was pared by 4 bases and J by 3 bases, with 3 bases of the junction left unmatched. The CDR3 loop spans 14 amino acids.

This clonotype occurred many times. The rearrangement uses TRBV2 and TRBJ1-2, with D maybe TRBD1 (6 bases). Trimming removed 4 bases at V and 8 bases at J, with 14 bases between. The CDR3 length is 13 residues. Germline CDR1 is SNHLY and CDR2 is FYNNEI. CDR3 coding DNA: TGTGCCAGCAGTGCCTCACAGGGTTTGGGCTACACCTTC. Protein product: CASSASQGLGYTF.

This clonotype has just a few counts. V usage is TRBV10-3 and J usage is TRBJ1-2; D is perhaps TRBD1 (6 bases). The V gene lost 7 bases and the J gene lost 1 base, with 16 bases spanning the gap. The germline V gene encodes CDR1 ENHRY and CDR2 SYGVKD. The CDR3 is 15 amino acids. The CDR3 nucleotides read TGTGCCATCAATCCTACAGGGTATGGTAACTATGGCTACACCTTC. Residues: CAINPTGYGNYGYTF.

There are many counts of this clonotype. This chain links TRBV7-2 with TRBJ2-5, with 10 positions matching TRBD2. V lost 7 bases, J lost 5 bases, and 7 bases stayed unmatched. The CDR3 length is 14 residues. In germline, CDR1 is SGHTA, CDR2 FQGNSA. Here the CDR3 reads CASMSGRADETQYF. CDR3 nucleotide sequence: TGTGCCAGCATGAGCGGGAGGGCCGACGAGACCCAGTACTTC.

The rearrangement uses TRBV11-2 and TRBJ2-5, with TRBD1 matching 9 bases. Germline CDR1 and CDR2: SGHAT and FQNNGV. This CDR3 has 15 amino acids. V gave up 5 bases and J gave up 5 bases; unmatched junction bases: 9. The CDR3 nucleotides are TGTGCCAGCAGCGCAAGGGACAGGGCGGTGGAGACCCAGTACTTC. Its translation is CASSARDRAVETQYF.

This clonotype occurred many times. The chain uses TRBV6-5 and TRBJ1-2; D perhaps matches TRBD1 (5 bases). CDR1 and CDR2 from the germline V gene are MNHEY and SVGAGI. The V and J ends lost 2 bases and 6 bases respectively, with 7 bases between them. The CDR3 runs to 12 residues. Written as DNA, the CDR3 is TGTGCCAGCAGTTACCGGGGCCATGGCTACACCTTC. Translating gives CASSYRGHGYTF.

This clonotype has only a few counts. The V gene is TRBV10-3, the J gene TRBJ1-1; TRBD1 is a possible D gene (6 bases). Trimming removed 2 bases at V and 6 bases at J, with 19 bases between. The CDR3 sequence is 16 residues long. Looked up from germline, CDR1 is ENHRY and CDR2 is SYGVKD. CDR3 DNA sequence: TGTGCCATCAGTGAGCCGGGACGGAGGACAGCCGCTGAAGCTTTCTTT. Translated: CAISEPGRRTAAEAFF.

This clonotype was picked up many times. The V and J genes are TRBV30 and TRBJ1-1, with no clear D. This CDR3 region has 15 residues. Trimming removed 3 bases at V and 3 bases at J, with 17 bases between. Germline V CDR1 and CDR2: GTSNPN, SVGIG (reference sequence). The CDR3 region is CAWRRVWAGDTEAFF. CDR3 coding DNA: TGTGCCTGGAGGCGAGTTTGGGCAGGCGACACTGAAGCTTTCTTT.

This clonotype came up many times. This sequence joins TRBV12-3 or TRBV12-4 and TRBJ1-5; the D gene is possibly TRBD1 (6 bases). Between the trimmed V and J ends, which lost 4 bases and 2 bases, there was a span of 9 bases. The CDR3 is made up of 14 amino acids. The CDR3 region has the DNA TGTGCCAGCAGTTCACAGGGTGGCAATCAGCCCCAGCATTTT. Translation: CASSSQGGNQPQHF.

V gene TRBV18 combines with J gene TRBJ2-7; 7 bases match TRBD1. The CDR3 has 16 residues. The V gene end was trimmed by 3 bases and the J gene end by 7 bases; junction bases not matched to a gene: 15. Germline CDR1 KGHSH, CDR2 LQKENI. The CDR3: CASSPVDRVQSWEQYF. The CDR3 DNA is TGTGCCAGCTCACCCGTCGACAGGGTCCAATCTTGGGAGCAGTACTTC.

The V gene is TRBV3-1, the J gene TRBJ1-1, with a weak D call TRBD1 (5 bases). V shed 2 bases and J shed 4 bases, with 14 bases lying between them. This CDR3 contains 15 residues. Looked up from germline, CDR1 is LGHDT and CDR2 is YNNKEL (reference sequence). The CDR3 spells CASSQTSFGGTEAFF. For the CDR3, the DNA is TGTGCCAGCAGCCAAACTTCGTTCGGGGGCACTGAAGCTTTCTTT.

This clonotype was counted at least ten times. The CDR3 here is CASSLSILGSYNEQFF. Written as DNA, the CDR3 is TGTGCCAGCAGCTTATCTATTCTGGGGAGTTACAATGAGCAGTTCTTC. The chain couples TRBV11-2 to TRBJ2-1; possibly TRBD2 for D (5 bases). The germline gives CDR1 SGHAT, CDR2 FQNNGV. Trimming pared 2 bases from V and 4 bases from J, leaving 15 bases between. This CDR3 has 16 residues.

Regarding this clonotype: A much larger clone lies a single base off, so this may be a read error. This rearrangement joins TRBV12-3 or TRBV12-4 to TRBJ2-2, with 7 bases aligning to TRBD2. The CDR3 consists of 13 residues. CDR3 region: CVSSAREDGELFF. The CDR3 bases are TGTGTCAGCAGTGCCCGGGAGGACGGGGAGCTGTTTTTT.

This clonotype was detected ten times or more. This chain uses TRBV5-1 with TRBJ2-5; 7 nucleotides align to TRBD1. V lost 6 bases to trimming and J lost 4 bases; unmatched junction nucleotides: 3. CDR3 length: 12 residues. CDR1 is SGHRS and CDR2 is YFSETQ in the germline V gene. The CDR3 here is CASKDRRETQYF. CDR3 DNA: TGCGCCAGCAAGGACAGGAGAGAGACCCAGTACTTC.

This clonotype turned up a few times. CDR3 in amino acids: CSARTGGGSNQPQHF. CDR3 nucleotides: TGCAGCGCCCGGACAGGGGGCGGGAGCAATCAGCCCCAGCATTTT. The chain employs TRBV29-1 and TRBJ1-5; 11 bases align to TRBD1. The CDR3 consists of 15 residues. Germline CDR1 reads SQVTM; CDR2 reads ANQGSEA. With 7 bases clipped from V and 1 base from J, the junction kept 6 bases outside the gene matches. The whole variable domain, remainder taken from reference TRBV29-1 and TRBJ1-5, is SAVISQKPSRDICQRGTSLTIQCQVDSQVTMMFWYRQQPGQSLTLIATANQGSEATYESGFVIDKFPISRPNLTFSTLTVSNMSPEDSSIYLCSARTGGGSNQPQHFGDGTRLSIL.

In this sample, this clonotype turned up many times. J is TRBJ1-1 and V is TRBV2, with a possible D match to TRBD1 (6 bases). V gave up 6 bases and J gave up 0 bases, with 8 bases separating them. CDR3 length: 13 residues. Per the germline V gene, CDR1 is SNHLY and CDR2 is FYNNEI. The CDR3 nucleotides read TGTGCCAGCAGGGACAGCATGAACACTGAAGCTTTCTTT. Translating it yields CASRDSMNTEAFF. Supplemented by reference TRBV2 and TRBJ1-1, the full variable domain reads EPEVTQTPSHQVTQMGQEVILRCVPISNHLYFYWYRQILGQKVEFLVSFYNNEISEKSEIFDDQFSVERPDGSNFTLKIRSTKLEDSAMYFCASRDSMNTEAFFGQGTRLTVV.

V gene TRBV7-2 combines with J gene TRBJ2-1, with D maybe TRBD2 (6 bases). This CDR3 is built from 13 residues. Germline V CDR1 and CDR2: SGHTA, FQGNSA. The V end was cut by 1 base, the J end by 12 bases, with 13 bases between. In DNA form, the CDR3 reads TGTGCCAGCAGCTTAGAGGCCGGGGGTATGCAGTTCTTC. Amino acids: CASSLEAGGMQFF.

This clonotype has only a few counts. This chain joins TRBV3-1 and TRBJ1-2; possible D gene TRBD1, 5 bases. CDR3 length: 15 residues. Germline V gene lookup returns CDR1 LGHDT and CDR2 YNNKEL (reference sequence). Trimming cost V 3 bases and J 8 bases, with 19 bases left between them. The CDR3 nucleotides read TGTGCCAGCAGCCAGACCCTCGGCGGGGGGAGCGGCTACACCTTC. Translation: CASSQTLGGGSGYTF.

With respect to this clonotype: A far larger clone is one nucleotide away, so this likely arose from a read error. The CDR3 sequence is CASTRTGQETQYF. The CDR3 DNA sequence: TGTGCCAGCACCCGGACAGGACAAGAGACCCAGTACTTC. J is TRBJ2-5 and V is TRBV28; 7 bases match TRBD1. Germline CDR1 and CDR2: MDHEN and SYDVKM. CDR3 length: 13 amino acids. After removal of 7 bases from V and 2 bases from J, the junction contained 4 bases not matched to a gene.

This clonotype appeared many times. The CDR3 sequence: CAWSVFTYEQYF. Written as DNA, the CDR3 is TGTGCCTGGAGTGTATTTACCTACGAGCAGTACTTC. The J gene is TRBJ2-7, the V gene TRBV30; D remains unclear. The germline V gene encodes CDR1 GTSNPN and CDR2 SVGIG (reference sequence). V lost 0 bases and J 2 bases, leaving 5 bases between the germline ends. This CDR3 region has 12 residues.

This clonotype was detected ten times or more. The gene calls are TRBV6-1 and TRBJ2-1; 9 nucleotides align to TRBD2. CDR3 length equals 15 residues. Germline V lookup: CDR1 MNHNS, CDR2 SASEGT. Unmatched junction bases numbered 3, after V lost 4 bases and J lost 2 bases. For the CDR3, the DNA is TGTGCCAGCAGTGCGACTAGCGGTCCCTACAATGAGCAGTTCTTC. Its translation: CASSATSGPYNEQFF.

This clonotype turned up a few times. The V and J genes are TRBV4-1 and TRBJ2-7; tentatively, D is TRBD2 (6 bases). Trimming took off 1 base at V and 2 bases at J, with 9 bases between the two ends. Germline V gives CDR1 MGHRA, CDR2 YSYEKL. The length of the CDR3 is 14 residues. DNA for the CDR3: TGCGCCAGCAGCCAAGTTAGCGGAACCTACGAGCAGTACTTC. Translating it yields CASSQVSGTYEQYF.

The table lists this clonotype with a few counts. V is TRBV6-1 and J is TRBJ1-1, with a possible D match to TRBD1 (5 bases). V shed 4 bases and J shed 1 base, with 7 bases lying between them. The germline CDR1 and CDR2 sequences are MNHNS and SASEGT. The CDR3 runs to 13 residues. The CDR3 bases are TGTGCCAGCAGTGGGACACGGAACACTGAAGCTTTCTTT. Amino acids: CASSGTRNTEAFF.

V and J are TRBV7-9 and TRBJ2-3; D is perhaps TRBD1 or TRBD2 (5 bases each). Trimming took 5 bases from V and 5 from J, leaving 26 bases between them. Germline lookup yields CDR1 SEHNR and CDR2 FQNEAQ (reference sequence). CDR3 length: 18 residues. CDR3: CASSKTPGTPGRRDTQYF. DNA for the CDR3: TGTGCCAGCAGCAAGACGCCCGGGACCCCCGGAAGAAGAGATACGCAGTATTTT.

This clonotype was picked up a small number of times. The rearrangement joins TRBV4-1 to TRBJ2-5; 10 nucleotides agree with TRBD1. The J segment lost 3 bases and the V segment lost 4 bases, leaving 5 bases of the junction unmatched. This CDR3 has 15 residues. CDR1 and CDR2 from the germline V gene are MGHRA and YSYEKL. The CDR3 sequence: CASSRVGQGEETQYF. DNA of the CDR3: TGCGCCAGCAGCCGAGTCGGACAGGGGGAAGAGACCCAGTACTTC.

This clonotype appeared many times. The rearrangement uses TRBV20-1 and TRBJ2-1; 9 bases align to TRBD2. The germline V gene encodes CDR1 DFQATT and CDR2 SNEGSKA (reference sequence). The CDR3 extends over 17 amino acids. The trim removed 2 bases at V and 5 bases at J, leaving 13 bases unmatched. The CDR3 DNA is TGCAGTGCTAGAAGAACACCCGGGACTAGCAGCCACAATGAGCAGTTCTTC. This encodes CSARRTPGTSSHNEQFF.

This clonotype was picked up many times. The chain couples TRBV5-4 to TRBJ2-1; 10 bases fit TRBD1. The CDR3 has 16 amino acids. V lost 3 bases, J lost 3 bases, and 6 bases stayed unmatched. Germline loops: CDR1 SGHNT, CDR2 YYREEE (reference sequence). In DNA, the CDR3 is TGTGCCAGCAGCTACACCGGGACAGGGGACTACAATGAGCAGTTCTTC. Translating gives CASSYTGTGDYNEQFF.

This clonotype was seen ten or more times. The genes are TRBV24-1 and TRBJ2-3; 13 nucleotides match TRBD2. Looked up from germline, CDR1 is KGHDR and CDR2 is SFDVKD. The CDR3 totals 14 residues. J lost 2 bases, V lost 11 bases, and 3 bases had no gene match. The CDR3 is CASTSGRDTDTQYF. In nucleotides, the CDR3 is TGTGCCAGCACTAGCGGGAGGGACACAGATACGCAGTATTTT.